This T cell receptor beta chain emerged from a study of OX40 agonist ivuxolimab in advanced cancers. Study-wide context: Prior therapy, whether anti-PD-1, anti-PD-L1 or anti-CTLA-4, was allowed, and about 39% had some. Study-level points and caveats: Antigen specificity was not determined for the expanded peripheral T cells.

V trimming: 3 bases; J trimming: 2 bases; junction bases outside the gene matches: 8. The CDR3 length is 17 residues. Germline loops: CDR1 SGDLS, CDR2 YYNGEE. This clone is a singleton in its sample. Its specificity is unknown. Here immunoSEQ multiplex PCR was the method, and the copy in TCRdb shows in-frame clones only, minus some. Of 50,000 or so clones listed, roughly 93% are singletons. The sample in question was CD4+ or CD8+ T cells sorted from blood, obtained in a trial of the OX40 agonist ivuxolimab. The TCR originated in an adult with an advanced solid tumor such as melanoma, head and neck, liver or kidney cancer. The chain couples TRBV9 to TRBJ2-6; 7 positions agree with TRBD1. CDR3 DNA: TGTGCCAGCAGCGCTACTATGACAGGGACTGGGGCCAACGTCCTGACTTTC. This translates into CASSATMTGTGANVLTF.